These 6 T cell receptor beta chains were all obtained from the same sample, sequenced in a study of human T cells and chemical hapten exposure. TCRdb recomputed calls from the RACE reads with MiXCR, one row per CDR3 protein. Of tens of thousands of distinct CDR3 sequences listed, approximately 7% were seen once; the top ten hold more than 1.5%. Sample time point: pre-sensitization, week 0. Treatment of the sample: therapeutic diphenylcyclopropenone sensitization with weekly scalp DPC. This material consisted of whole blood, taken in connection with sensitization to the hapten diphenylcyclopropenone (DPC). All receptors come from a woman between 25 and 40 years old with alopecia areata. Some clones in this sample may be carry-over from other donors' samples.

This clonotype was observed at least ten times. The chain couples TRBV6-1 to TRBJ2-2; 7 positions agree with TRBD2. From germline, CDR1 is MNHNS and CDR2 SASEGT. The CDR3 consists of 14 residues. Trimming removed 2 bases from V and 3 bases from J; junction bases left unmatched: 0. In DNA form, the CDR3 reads TGTGCCAGCAGTGAACTAGCGGACACCGGGGAGCTGTTTTTT. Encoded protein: CASSELADTGELFF.

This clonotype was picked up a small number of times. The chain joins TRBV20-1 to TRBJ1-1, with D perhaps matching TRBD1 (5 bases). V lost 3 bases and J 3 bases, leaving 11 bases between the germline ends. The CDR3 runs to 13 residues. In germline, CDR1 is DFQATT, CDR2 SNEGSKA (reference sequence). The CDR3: CSASDSGDTEAFF. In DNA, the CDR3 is TGCAGTGCTAGTGACAGTGGGGACACTGAAGCTTTCTTT.

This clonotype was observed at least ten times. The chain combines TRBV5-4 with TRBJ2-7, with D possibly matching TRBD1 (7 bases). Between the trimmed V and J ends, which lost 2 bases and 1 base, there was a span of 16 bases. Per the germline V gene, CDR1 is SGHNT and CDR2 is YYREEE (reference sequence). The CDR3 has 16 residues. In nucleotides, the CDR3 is TGTGCCAGCAGCTTCGGCGGGACAGCTTATTCCTACGAGCAGTACTTC. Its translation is CASSFGGTAYSYEQYF.

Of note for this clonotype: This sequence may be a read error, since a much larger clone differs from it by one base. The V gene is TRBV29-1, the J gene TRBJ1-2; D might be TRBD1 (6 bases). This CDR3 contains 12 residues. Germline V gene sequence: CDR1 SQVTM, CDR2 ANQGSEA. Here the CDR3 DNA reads TGCAGCGTTGGTAGGACAGCGAATGGCCACACCTTC. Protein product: CSVGRTANGHTF.

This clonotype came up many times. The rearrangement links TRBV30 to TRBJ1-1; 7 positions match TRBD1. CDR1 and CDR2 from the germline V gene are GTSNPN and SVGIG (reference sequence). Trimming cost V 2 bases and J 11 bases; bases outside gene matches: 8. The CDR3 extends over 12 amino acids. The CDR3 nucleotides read TGTGCCTGGAGTAAGACAGGGTTTGTGGCTTTCTTT. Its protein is CAWSKTGFVAFF.

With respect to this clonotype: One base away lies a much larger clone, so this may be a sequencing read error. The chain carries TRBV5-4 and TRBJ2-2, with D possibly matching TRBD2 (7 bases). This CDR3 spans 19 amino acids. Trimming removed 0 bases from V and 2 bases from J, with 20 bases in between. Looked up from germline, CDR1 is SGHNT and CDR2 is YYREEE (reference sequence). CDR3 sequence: CASSLEGLARGPNTGELFF. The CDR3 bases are TGTGCCAGCAGCTTGGAGGGCCTAGCGCGGGGGCCAAACACCGGGGAGCTGTTTTTT. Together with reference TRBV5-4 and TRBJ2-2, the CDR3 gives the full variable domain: ETGVTQSPTHLIKTRGQQVTLRCSSQSGHNTVSWYQQALGQGPQFIFQYYREEENGRGNFPPRFSGLQFPNYSSELNVNALELDDSALYLCASSLEGLARGPNTGELFFGEGSRLTVL.